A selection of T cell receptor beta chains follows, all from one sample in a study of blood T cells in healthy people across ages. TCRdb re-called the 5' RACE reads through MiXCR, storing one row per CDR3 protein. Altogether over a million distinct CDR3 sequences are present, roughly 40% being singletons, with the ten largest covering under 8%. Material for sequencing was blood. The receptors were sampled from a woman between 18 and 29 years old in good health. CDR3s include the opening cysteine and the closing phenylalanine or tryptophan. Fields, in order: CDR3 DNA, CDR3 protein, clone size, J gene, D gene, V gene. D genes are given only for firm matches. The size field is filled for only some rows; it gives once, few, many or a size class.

DNA: TGTGCCAGCACTATGACAGGGGGAAGCTACGAGCAGTACTTC
CDR3: CASTMTGGSYEQYF
size: .
J: TRBJ2-7
D: TRBD1
V: TRBV12-3/TRBV12-4

DNA: TGTGCCAGCAGATATAACACAGATACGCAGTATTTT
CDR3: CASRYNTDTQYF
size: .
J: TRBJ2-3
D: .
V: TRBV12-3/TRBV12-4

DNA: TGTGCCAGCAGTGGCGGACAGGGTGGAAACACTGAAGCTTTCTTT
CDR3: CASSGGQGGNTEAFF
size: .
J: TRBJ1-1
D: TRBD1
V: TRBV6-1

DNA: TGTGCCAGCAGCTTTCCCCTAGCGGGAAGGACATCCACAGATACGCAGTATTTT
CDR3: CASSFPLAGRTSTDTQYF
size: .
J: TRBJ2-3
D: TRBD2
V: TRBV11-1

DNA: TGTGCCGGCAGCTTAGTGGGAGACAACTCCTACAATGAGCAGTTCTTC
CDR3: CAGSLVGDNSYNEQFF
size: .
J: TRBJ2-1
D: .
V: TRBV7-2

DNA: TGTGCCAGCAGCTCCTTGTTTGGTGGCTACACCTTC
CDR3: CASSSLFGGYTF
size: few
J: TRBJ1-2
D: .
V: TRBV12-3/TRBV12-4

DNA: TGCGCCAGCAGTTACCGACAGGGGGACACTGAAGCTTTCTTT
CDR3: CASSYRQGDTEAFF
size: .
J: TRBJ1-1
D: TRBD1
V: TRBV5-1

DNA: TGTGCCAGCAGTGAAGCGCTTCAAGGGAACGAGCAGTACTTC
CDR3: CASSEALQGNEQYF
size: few
J: TRBJ2-7
D: .
V: TRBV6-1

DNA: TGTGCCAGCAGTTTAGCGGGAGTCAACAATGAGCAGTTCTTC
CDR3: CASSLAGVNNEQFF
size: few
J: TRBJ2-1
D: TRBD2
V: TRBV28

DNA: TGCAGTGCTTTAAACCCGGGACAGGGTTCCTACAATGAGCAGTACTTC
CDR3: CSALNPGQGSYNEQYF
size: .
J: TRBJ2-7
D: TRBD1
V: TRBV20-1

DNA: TGTGCCAGCAGGGATGAGTACTATGGCTACACCTTC
CDR3: CASRDEYYGYTF
size: .
J: TRBJ1-2
D: .
V: TRBV25-1

DNA: TGTGCCAGCAGTTTAGGACCCCCGGCGGACACTGAAGCTTTCTTT
CDR3: CASSLGPPADTEAFF
size: few
J: TRBJ1-1
D: .
V: TRBV12-3/TRBV12-4

DNA: TGTGCCAGCAGCCCACACCAGGGGAGTCCTTCCAATGAGCAGTACTTC
CDR3: CASSPHQGSPSNEQYF
size: .
J: TRBJ2-7
D: .
V: TRBV11-3

DNA: TGTGCCAGCATAAAGGGGAGCTCTGGGGCCAACGTCCTGACTTTC
CDR3: CASIKGSSGANVLTF
size: .
J: TRBJ2-6
D: .
V: TRBV6-1